The sequence of this T cell receptor (beta chain) was determined in a study of neoadjuvant anti-PD-1 for oral cavity cancer. The patients had HPV-negative, locally advanced oral cavity squamous cell carcinoma. This CDR3 is built from 15 residues. Looked up from germline, CDR1 is MNHEY and CDR2 is SVGAGI. Deletions cut 3 bases from V and 0 bases from J, with 9 bases between. Clones were read by immunoSEQ multiplex PCR, and TCRdb kept only the in-frame ones, dropping some. The sample yields around 12,000 clones, around 66% seen once. The sample here was PBMCs, taken before nivolumab (anti-PD-1) treatment. V and J are TRBV6-5 and TRBJ2-1, with D unresolved. The sequence came from a person between 40 and 79 years old with oral cavity squamous cell carcinoma. CDR3 nucleotides: TGTGCCAGCAGTTATAGGGCGAGCTCCTACAATGAGCAGTTCTTC. This translates into CASSYRASSYNEQFF.